The 3 T cell receptor beta chains below come from one sample, sequenced in a study of monozygotic twins with cystic fibrosis. Some clones are missing from TCRdb's copy, which holds only in-frame ones; the method was immunoSEQ multiplex PCR. This sample yields 15,000 to 20,000 clones, of which around 97% are seen a single time; roughly 1.9% belongs to the top ten. The sample comprised blood. These receptors all come from a woman in her 30s with cystic fibrosis.

The chain recombines TRBV14 with TRBJ2-3; D is undetermined. The germline V gene has CDR1 SGHDN and CDR2 FVKESK. This CDR3 comprises 15 residues. V lost 0 bases and J 3 bases, leaving 10 bases between the germline ends. The CDR3 DNA reads TGTGCCAGCAGCCAAGATTGGGTGGGGACAGATACGCAGTATTTT. This codes for CASSQDWVGTDTQYF.

The V and J genes are TRBV7-9 and TRBJ1-4; 7 bases line up with TRBD1. There are 18 residues in the CDR3. Unmatched junction bases numbered 13, after V lost 5 bases and J lost 1 base. The germline CDR1 and CDR2 sequences are SEHNR and FQNEAQ (reference sequence). The CDR3 coding sequence is TGTGCCAGCAGCGTAGGAACGACAGGGTTTGGAACTAATGAAAAACTGTTTTTT. It encodes CASSVGTTGFGTNEKLFF.

The chain has TRBV4-3 and TRBJ2-3; 8 bases agree with TRBD2. V lost 4 bases, J lost 4 bases, and 13 bases stayed unmatched. Germline V gene data show CDR1 as LGHNA and CDR2 as YSLEER. CDR3 length: 17 amino acids. The CDR3 DNA reads as TGCGCCAGCAGCCTAATGGGTGGCGGGGGGAGCGCAGATACGCAGTATTTT. It encodes CASSLMGGGGSADTQYF.